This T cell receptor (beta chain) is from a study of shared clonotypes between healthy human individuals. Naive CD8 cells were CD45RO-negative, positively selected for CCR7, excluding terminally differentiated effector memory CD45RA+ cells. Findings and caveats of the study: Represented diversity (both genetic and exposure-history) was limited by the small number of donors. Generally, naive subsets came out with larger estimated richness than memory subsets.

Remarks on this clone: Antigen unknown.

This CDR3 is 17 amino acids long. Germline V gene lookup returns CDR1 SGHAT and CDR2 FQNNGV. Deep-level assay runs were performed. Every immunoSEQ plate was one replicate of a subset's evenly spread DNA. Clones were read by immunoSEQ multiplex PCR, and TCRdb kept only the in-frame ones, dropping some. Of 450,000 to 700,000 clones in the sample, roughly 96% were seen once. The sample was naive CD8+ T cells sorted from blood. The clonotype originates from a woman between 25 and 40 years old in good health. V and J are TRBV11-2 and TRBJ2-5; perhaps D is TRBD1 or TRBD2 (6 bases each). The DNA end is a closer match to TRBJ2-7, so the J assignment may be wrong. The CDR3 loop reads CASSLDNTWGANYEQYF. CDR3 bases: TGTGCCAGCAGCTTAGATAATACGTGGGGGGCGAATTACGAGCAGTACTTC.